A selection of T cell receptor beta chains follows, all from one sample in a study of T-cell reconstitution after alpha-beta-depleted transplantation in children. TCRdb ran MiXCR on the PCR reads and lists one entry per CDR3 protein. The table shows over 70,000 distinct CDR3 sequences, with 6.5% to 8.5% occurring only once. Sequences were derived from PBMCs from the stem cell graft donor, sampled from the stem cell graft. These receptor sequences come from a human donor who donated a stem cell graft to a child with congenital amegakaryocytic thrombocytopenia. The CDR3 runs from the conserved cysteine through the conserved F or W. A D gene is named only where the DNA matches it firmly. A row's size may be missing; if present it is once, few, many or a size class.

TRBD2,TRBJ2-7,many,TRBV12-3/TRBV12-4,CASSFVSTSGPYEQYF,TGTGCCAGCAGTTTCGTCTCAACTAGCGGCCCCTACGAGCAGTACTTC
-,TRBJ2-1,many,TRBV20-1,CSATTGGNYNEQFF,TGCAGTGCAACGACGGGCGGGAATTACAATGAGCAGTTCTTC
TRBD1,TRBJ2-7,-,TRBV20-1,CCAGQGAGYEQYF,TGCTGTGCTGGCCAGGGGGCGGGCTACGAGCAGTACTTC
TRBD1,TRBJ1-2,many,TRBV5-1,CASSRDRGSNYGYTF,TGCGCCAGCAGCCGGGACAGGGGGAGTAACTATGGCTACACCTTC
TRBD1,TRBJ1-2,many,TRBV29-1,CSVENAGTGDYGYTF,TGCAGCGTCGAGAACGCCGGGACAGGGGACTATGGCTACACCTTC
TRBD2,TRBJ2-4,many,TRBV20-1,CSAREASGGARDIQYF,TGCAGTGCTAGAGAGGCTAGCGGGGGGGCCCGGGACATTCAGTACTTC
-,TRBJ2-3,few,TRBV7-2,CASSPLPGTDTQYF,TGTGCCAGCAGCCCCTTGCCGGGGACAGATACGCAGTATTTT
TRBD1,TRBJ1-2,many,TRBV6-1,CASSVNGDRSFGYGYTF,TGTGCCAGCAGTGTAAATGGGGACAGATCTTTCGGCTATGGCTACACCTTC
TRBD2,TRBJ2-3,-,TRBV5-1,CASSLVGVPGTTSTDTQYF,TGCGCCAGCAGCTTGGTAGGGGTCCCGGGGACTACTAGCACCGATACGCAGTATTTT
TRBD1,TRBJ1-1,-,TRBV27,CASSPRTGNTRRNTEAFF,TGTGCCAGCAGTCCCCGGACAGGGAACACAAGACGGAACACTGAAGCTTTCTTT
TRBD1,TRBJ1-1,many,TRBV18,CASSPPPGQGNTEAFF,TGTGCCAGCTCACCACCACCGGGACAGGGGAACACTGAAGCTTTCTTT
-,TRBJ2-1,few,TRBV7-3,CASSPDRNEQFF,TGTGCCAGCAGCCCCGACAGGAATGAGCAGTTCTTC
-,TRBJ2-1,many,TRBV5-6,CASSFGGNEQFF,TGCGCCAGCAGCTTCGGCGGTAATGAGCAGTTCTTC
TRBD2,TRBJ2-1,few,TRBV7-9,CASRLQPGREAKNEQFF,TGTGCCAGCAGACTCCAGCCGGGACGGGAGGCTAAGAATGAGCAGTTCTTC
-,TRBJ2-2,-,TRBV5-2,CARGPGLTIAGELFF,TGTGCCAGGGGCCCTGGGCTTACTATCGCCGGGGAGCTGTTTTTT
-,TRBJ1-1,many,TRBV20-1,CSARDGGGTNTEAFF,TGCAGTGCTAGAGATGGGGGGGGGACGAACACTGAAGCTTTCTTT
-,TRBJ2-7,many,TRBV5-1,CASSFAEYRDLAYEQYF,TGCGCCAGCAGCTTCGCCGAGTACAGGGACCTCGCCTACGAGCAGTACTTC
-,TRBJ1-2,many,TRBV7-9,CASSSSSDNYGYTF,TGTGCCAGCAGTTCCTCGAGTGATAACTATGGCTACACCTTC
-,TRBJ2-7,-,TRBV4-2,CASSRAPTGYEQYF,TGTGCCAGCAGCCGGGCCCCTACTGGATACGAGCAGTACTTC
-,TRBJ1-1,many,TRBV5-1,CASSFSGRNDEAFF,TGCGCCAGCAGCTTTAGTGGGAGGAACGATGAAGCTTTCTTT
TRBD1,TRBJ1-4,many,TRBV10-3,CASKTTGNNEKLFF,TGTGCCTCAAAAACGACAGGGAATAATGAAAAACTGTTTTTT
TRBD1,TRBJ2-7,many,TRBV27,CASSFDRGRYEQYF,TGTGCCAGCAGTTTCGACAGGGGGCGATACGAGCAGTACTTC
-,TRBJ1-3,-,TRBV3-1,CASSRWDTAFSGNTIYF,TGTGCCAGCAGCCGATGGGACACGGCGTTCTCTGGAAACACCATATATTTT
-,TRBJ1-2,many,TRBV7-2,CASSLSQQVSNYGYTF,TGTGCCAGCAGCTTGTCACAACAGGTCTCTAACTATGGCTACACCTTC
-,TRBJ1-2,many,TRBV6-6,CASRGAIPYGYTF,TGTGCCAGCCGCGGAGCTATCCCCTATGGCTACACCTTC
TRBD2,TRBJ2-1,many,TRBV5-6,CASSLVGSGSFSHNEQFF,TGTGCCAGCAGCTTGGTGGGTAGCGGGAGTTTCTCTCACAATGAGCAGTTCTTC
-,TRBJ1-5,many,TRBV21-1,CASSPQGGGTQPQHF,TGTGCCAGCAGCCCCCAAGGGGGGGGTACTCAGCCCCAGCATTTT
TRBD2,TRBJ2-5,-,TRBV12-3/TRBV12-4,CAISLGKASGGSQETQYF,TGTGCCATCAGTTTAGGGAAGGCTAGCGGGGGTTCCCAAGAGACCCAGTACTTC